The clone carrying this T cell receptor beta chain was detected a few times. What it binds is not known. The sample originates from a study of T cell repertoires in cytomegalovirus infection. Background on the study: Peptides in the study included HLA-C-restricted and HLA-B-restricted CMV epitopes. Study-wide results and limits: HLA-C-restricted TCR beta clonotypes specific for CMV led the ex vivo response.

TCRdb passed the reads through MiXCR, listing each CDR3 protein once. The sample gives 250,000 to 300,000 distinct CDR3 sequences, less than 25% of which show up once; roughly 19% is in the top ten. The CDR3 runs to 14 residues. CDR1 and CDR2 from the germline V gene are LNHNV and YYDKDF (reference sequence). V shed 0 bases and J shed 5 bases, with 5 bases lying between them. The starting material was cultured PBMCs, obtained from culture after CMV antigen stimulation. The receptor was derived from a human donor in good health (CMV status not recorded). Some clones in this sample may be carry-over from other donors' samples. V is TRBV15 and J is TRBJ1-6; D gene unclear. The DNA for the CDR3 is TGTGCCACCAGCAGAGAGCTAAATAATTCACCCCTCCACTTT. This translates into CATSRELNNSPLHF.